This TCR beta chain was sequenced for a study of cytotoxic CD8 clonotypes in ibrutinib-treated CLL. Background on the study: The taking of response samples occurred after a median roughly 12 months of treatment, with a range of 6 to 36.

TCRdb's copy holds only in-frame clones and misses some; the assay was immunoSEQ multiplex PCR. The repertoire holds about 140,000 clones, with 80% as singletons. Frozen PBMC stocks contributed around 2 micrograms of genomic DNA to the TCR beta libraries. As for this clone: Its antigen remains unidentified.

The CDR3 extends over 14 amino acids. Trimming removed 2 bases from V and 0 bases from J, with 7 bases in between. CDR1 is SNHLY, CDR2 FYNNEI, per germline. General study findings and limits: Ibrutinib response saw clonality rise, and progression saw it return toward baseline.

The TCR comes from a human donor with chronic lymphocytic leukemia. The source material was PBMCs, sampled after 36 months of ibrutinib treatment. J is TRBJ1-2 and V is TRBV2; perhaps TRBD1 as D (6 bases). CDR3 sequence (DNA): TGTGCCAGCAGTGAAACAGGGACTAACTATGGCTACACCTTC. It yields the protein CASSETGTNYGYTF.